One sample yielded the 9 T cell receptor beta chains listed below, sequenced in a study of cytomegalovirus exposure and HLA in healthy donors. The PCR employed 60 Vbeta primers together with 13 Jbeta primers. Generated by immunoSEQ multiplex PCR, the TCRdb table keeps only in-frame clones and is missing some. The data show about 180,000 clones, 84% seen once. Sequencing input: PBMCs. The receptor source for this set is a girl aged 2 to 9 in good health and CMV-seropositive.

The sample holds one count of this clone. The chain carries TRBV12-2 and TRBJ2-5; TRBD2 is the table's D call, not checked against the DNA. TRBV12-2 is an annotated pseudogene. The CDR3 spans 13 residues. CDR3 sequence reads: CASRLPEEETQYF. In nucleotides, the CDR3 is TGTGCAAGTCGCTTGCCGGAGGAAGAGACCCAGTACTTC.

This clone was found once. V is TRBV6-5 and J is TRBJ1-1, with D possibly matching TRBD1 (6 bases). This CDR3 has 14 amino acids. Trimming left V 7 bases short and J 11 bases short, with 23 bases between. Germline V gene data show CDR1 as MNHEY and CDR2 as SVGAGI. The chain's CDR3 is CASMGSAGGWYAFF. CDR3 nucleotide sequence: TGTGCCAGCATGGGGTCCGCGGGGGGCTGGTACGCTTTCTTT.

The rearrangement joins TRBV9 to TRBJ2-1, with TRBD2 identical over 9 bases. Per germline, CDR1 SGDLS and CDR2 YYNGEE. The CDR3 is 15 residues long. The ends lost 4 bases at V and 0 bases at J; junction bases unmatched: 2. CDR3 DNA sequence: TGTGCCAGCAGCTTTAGCGGGAGCTCCTACAATGAGCAGTTCTTC. Residues: CASSFSGSSYNEQFF.

The J gene is TRBJ1-2, the V gene TRBV25-1; D might be TRBD1 (6 bases). There are 14 residues in the CDR3. V lost 6 bases and J lost 4, with 15 bases in between. Per the germline V gene, CDR1 is MGHDK and CDR2 is SYGVNS. The CDR3 sequence is CASRSGGGGYGYTF. In DNA, the CDR3 is TGTGCCAGCAGGTCGGGGGGGGGCGGCTATGGCTACACCTTC.

The gene calls are TRBV11-2 and TRBJ1-4; 10 nucleotides align to TRBD1. V shed 5 bases and J 7 bases; nucleotides not matched to a gene: 4. The germline V gene encodes CDR1 SGHAT and CDR2 FQNNGV. CDR3 length equals 14 residues. The CDR3 region has the DNA TGTGCCAGCAGCACGACAGGGGGCAGTGAAAAACTGTTTTTT. Translated, it gives CASSTTGGSEKLFF.

The rearrangement joins TRBV6-5 to TRBJ1-3, with TRBD1 as a possible D gene (5 bases). The CDR3 has 15 residues. Between the trimmed V and J ends, which lost 6 bases and 0 bases, there was a span of 12 bases. CDR1 MNHEY and CDR2 SVGAGI come from the germline V gene. CDR3 amino acids: CASRGRGSSGNTIYF. The CDR3 coding sequence is TGTGCCAGCAGGGGTCGGGGGAGCTCTGGAAACACCATATATTTT.

The genes are TRBV9 and TRBJ2-3, with 8 bases that match TRBD1. Germline V gene data show CDR1 as SGDLS and CDR2 as YYNGEE. The V segment lost 0 bases and the J segment 5 bases; nucleotides outside the gene matches: 5. The CDR3 sequence is 15 residues long. The CDR3 region is CASSVDPTGGDTQYF. For the CDR3, the DNA is TGTGCCAGCAGCGTAGACCCTACAGGGGGAGATACGCAGTATTTT.

The chain has TRBV2 and TRBJ2-6, with D perhaps TRBD1 (6 bases). The length of the CDR3 is 16 residues. Trimming removed 10 bases at V and 4 bases at J, with 20 bases between. Germline CDR1 is SNHLY and CDR2 is FYNNEI. CDR3 DNA sequence: TGTGCCATAGGGGGTTTAGGCAAGGTAGGGGCCAACGTCCTGACTTTC. Protein: CAIGGLGKVGANVLTF.

The CDR3 sequence is CASWAGEWRSEQFF. The CDR3 nucleotides are TGTGCCAGTTGGGCGGGAGAGTGGAGGAGTGAGCAGTTCTTC. The chain combines TRBV19 with TRBJ2-1, with 7 bases fitting TRBD2. Trimming removed 8 bases from V and 9 bases from J; junction bases left unmatched: 13. Germline V gene sequence: CDR1 LNHDA, CDR2 SQIVND (reference sequence). This CDR3 is 14 amino acids long.